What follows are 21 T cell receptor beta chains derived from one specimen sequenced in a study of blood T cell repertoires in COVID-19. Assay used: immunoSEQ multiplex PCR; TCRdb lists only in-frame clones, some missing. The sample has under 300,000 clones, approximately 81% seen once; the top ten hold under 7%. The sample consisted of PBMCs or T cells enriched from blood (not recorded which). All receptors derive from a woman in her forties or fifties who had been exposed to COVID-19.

CDR3 sequence: CASSRTGVGWDEKLFF. CDR3 nucleotides: TGTGCCAGCAGTCGAACAGGGGTAGGGTGGGATGAAAAACTGTTTTTT. The genes are TRBV27 and TRBJ1-4; 7 nucleotides match TRBD1. This CDR3 is built from 16 residues. Looked up from germline, CDR1 is MNHEY and CDR2 is SMNVEV (reference sequence). Trimming cost V 5 bases and J 6 bases; bases outside gene matches: 12. Full variable domain (outside the CDR3, taken from reference TRBV27 and TRBJ1-4): EAQVTQNPRYLITVTGKKLTVTCSQNMNHEYMSWYRQDPGLGLRQIYYSMNVEVTDKGDVPEGYKVSRKEKRNFPLILESPSPNQTSLYFCASSRTGVGWDEKLFFGSGTQLSVL.

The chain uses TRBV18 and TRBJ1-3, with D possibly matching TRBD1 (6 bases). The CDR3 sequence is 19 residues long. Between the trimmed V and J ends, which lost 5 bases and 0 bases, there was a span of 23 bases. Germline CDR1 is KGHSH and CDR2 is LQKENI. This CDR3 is CASSSYRDTVPSSGNTIYF. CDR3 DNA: TGTGCCAGCTCATCATACCGGGACACCGTCCCTAGCTCTGGAAACACCATATATTTT.

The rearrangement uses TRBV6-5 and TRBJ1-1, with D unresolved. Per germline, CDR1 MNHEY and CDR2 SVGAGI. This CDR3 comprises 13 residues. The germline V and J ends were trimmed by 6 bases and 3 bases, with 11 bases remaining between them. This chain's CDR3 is CASRTNRDTEAFF. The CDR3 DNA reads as TGTGCCAGCAGGACGAACCGGGACACTGAAGCTTTCTTT.

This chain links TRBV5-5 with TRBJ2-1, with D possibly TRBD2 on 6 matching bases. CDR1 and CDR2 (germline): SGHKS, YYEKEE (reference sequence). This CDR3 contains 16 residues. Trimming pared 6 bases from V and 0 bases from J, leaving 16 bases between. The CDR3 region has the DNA TGTGCCAGCACCTCGGAGGGGACGAGCTCCTACAATGAGCAGTTCTTC. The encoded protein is CASTSEGTSSYNEQFF.

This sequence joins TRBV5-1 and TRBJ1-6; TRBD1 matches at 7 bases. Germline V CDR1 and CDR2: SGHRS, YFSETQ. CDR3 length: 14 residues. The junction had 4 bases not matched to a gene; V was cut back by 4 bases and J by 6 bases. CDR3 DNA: TGCGCCAGCAGCCTGACAGGGATTAATTCACCCCTCCACTTT. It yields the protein CASSLTGINSPLHF.

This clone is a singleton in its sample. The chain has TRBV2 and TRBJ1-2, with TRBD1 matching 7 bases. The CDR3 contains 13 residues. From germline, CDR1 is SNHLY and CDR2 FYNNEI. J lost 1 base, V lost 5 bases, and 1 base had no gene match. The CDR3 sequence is CASSRQGNYGYTF. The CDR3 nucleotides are TGTGCCAGCAGTCGACAGGGTAACTATGGCTACACCTTC.

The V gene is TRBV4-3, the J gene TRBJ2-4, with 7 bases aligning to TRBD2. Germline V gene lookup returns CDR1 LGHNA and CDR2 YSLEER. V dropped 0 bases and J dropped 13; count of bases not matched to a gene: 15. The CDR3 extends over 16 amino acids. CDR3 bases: TGCGCCAGCAGCCAAGAAAGGTCCCTGGGTTTGGGGGGGCAGTACTTC. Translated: CASSQERSLGLGGQYF.

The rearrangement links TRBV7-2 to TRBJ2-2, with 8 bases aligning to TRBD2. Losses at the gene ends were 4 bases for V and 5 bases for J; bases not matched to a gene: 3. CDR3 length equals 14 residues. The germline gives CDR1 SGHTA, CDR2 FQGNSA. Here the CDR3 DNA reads TGTGCCAGCAGCTCCATAGCGGGGACCGGGGAGCTGTTTTTT. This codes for CASSSIAGTGELFF.

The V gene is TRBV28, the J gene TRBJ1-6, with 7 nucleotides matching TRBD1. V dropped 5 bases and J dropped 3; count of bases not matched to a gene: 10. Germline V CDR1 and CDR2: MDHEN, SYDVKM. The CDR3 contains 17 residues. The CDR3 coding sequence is TGTGCCAGCAGTGGTGGGACAGTCGTCCTCTATAATTCACCCCTCCACTTT. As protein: CASSGGTVVLYNSPLHF.

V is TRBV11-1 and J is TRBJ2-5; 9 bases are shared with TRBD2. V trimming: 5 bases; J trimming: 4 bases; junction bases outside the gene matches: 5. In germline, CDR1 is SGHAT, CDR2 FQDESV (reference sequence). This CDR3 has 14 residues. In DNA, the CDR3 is TGTGCCAGCAGCCTCAGCGGGGGGCCAGAGACCCAGTACTTC. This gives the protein CASSLSGGPETQYF.

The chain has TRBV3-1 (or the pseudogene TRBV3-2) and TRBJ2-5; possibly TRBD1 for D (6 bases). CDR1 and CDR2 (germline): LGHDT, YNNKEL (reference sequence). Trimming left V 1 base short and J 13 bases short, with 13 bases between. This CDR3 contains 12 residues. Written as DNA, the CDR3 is TGTGCCAGCAGCCAAGGACTACAGGGACGGTACTTC. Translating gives CASSQGLQGRYF.

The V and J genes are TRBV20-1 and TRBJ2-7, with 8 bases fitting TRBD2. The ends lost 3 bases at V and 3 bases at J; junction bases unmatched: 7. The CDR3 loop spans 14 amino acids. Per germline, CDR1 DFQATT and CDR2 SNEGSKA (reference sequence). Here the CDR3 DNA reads TGCAGTGCTAGTGACGGGACTAGTAGCTACGAGCAGTACTTC. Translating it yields CSASDGTSSYEQYF.

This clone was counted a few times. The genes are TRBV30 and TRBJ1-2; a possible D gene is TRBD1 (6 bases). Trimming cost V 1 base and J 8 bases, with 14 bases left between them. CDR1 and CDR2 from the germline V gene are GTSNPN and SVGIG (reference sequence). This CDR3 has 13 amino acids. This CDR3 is CAWSAYAGAGYTF. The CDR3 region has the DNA TGTGCCTGGAGTGCATACGCAGGGGCGGGCTACACCTTC.

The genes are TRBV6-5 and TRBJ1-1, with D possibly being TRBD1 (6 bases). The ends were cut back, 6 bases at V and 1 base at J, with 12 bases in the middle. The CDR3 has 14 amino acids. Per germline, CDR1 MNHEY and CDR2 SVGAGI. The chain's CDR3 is CASSWTEGNTEAFF. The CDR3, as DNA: TGTGCCAGCAGCTGGACAGAAGGGAACACTGAAGCTTTCTTT.

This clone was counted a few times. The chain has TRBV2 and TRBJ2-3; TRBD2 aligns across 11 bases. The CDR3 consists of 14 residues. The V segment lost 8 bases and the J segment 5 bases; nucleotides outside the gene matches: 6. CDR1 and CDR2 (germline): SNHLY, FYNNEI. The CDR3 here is CASLAGGRGDTQYF. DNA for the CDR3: TGTGCCAGCTTAGCGGGGGGGCGAGGAGATACGCAGTATTTT.

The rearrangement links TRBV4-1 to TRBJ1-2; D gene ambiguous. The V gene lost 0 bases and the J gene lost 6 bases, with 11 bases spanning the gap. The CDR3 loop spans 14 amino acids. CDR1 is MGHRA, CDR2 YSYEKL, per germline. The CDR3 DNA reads TGCGCCAGCAGCCAAGAAGCCAGGCCGAATGGCTACACCTTC. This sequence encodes CASSQEARPNGYTF.

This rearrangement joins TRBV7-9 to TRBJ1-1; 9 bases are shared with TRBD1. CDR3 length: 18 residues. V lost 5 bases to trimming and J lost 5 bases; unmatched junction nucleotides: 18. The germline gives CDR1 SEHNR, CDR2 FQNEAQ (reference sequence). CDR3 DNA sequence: TGTGCCAGCAGCATCAGACACATCTCCGGGACAGGGCCAACTGAAGCTTTCTTT. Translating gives CASSIRHISGTGPTEAFF.

CDR3 protein: CASSLEGQGIETQYF. Here the CDR3 DNA reads TGTGCCAGCAGCTTGGAAGGACAGGGGATAGAGACCCAGTACTTC. The chain employs TRBV5-6 and TRBJ2-5, with TRBD1 identical over 9 bases. Germline values: CDR1 SGHDT, CDR2 YYEEEE. This CDR3 region has 15 residues. The V segment lost 0 bases and the J segment 4 bases; nucleotides outside the gene matches: 4. Combining the CDR3 with reference TRBV5-6 and TRBJ2-5 gives the whole variable domain DAGVTQSPTHLIKTRGQQVTLRCSPKSGHDTVSWYQQALGQGPQFIFQYYEEEERQRGNFPDRFSGHQFPNYSSELNVNALLLGDSALYLCASSLEGQGIETQYFGPGTRLLVL.

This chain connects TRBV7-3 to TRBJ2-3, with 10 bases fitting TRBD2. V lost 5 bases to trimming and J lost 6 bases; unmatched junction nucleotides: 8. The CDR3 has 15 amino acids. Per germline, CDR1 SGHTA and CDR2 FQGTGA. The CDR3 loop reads CASSLRVSGGDTQYF. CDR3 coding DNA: TGTGCCAGCAGCCTAAGGGTTAGCGGGGGGGATACGCAGTATTTT.

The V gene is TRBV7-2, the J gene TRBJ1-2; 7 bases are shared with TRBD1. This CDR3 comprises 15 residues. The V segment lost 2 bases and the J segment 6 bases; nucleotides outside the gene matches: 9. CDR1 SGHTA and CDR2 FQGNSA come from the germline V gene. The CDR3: CASSLMPGTENGYTF. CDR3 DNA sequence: TGTGCCAGCAGCTTAATGCCCGGGACAGAGAATGGCTACACCTTC.

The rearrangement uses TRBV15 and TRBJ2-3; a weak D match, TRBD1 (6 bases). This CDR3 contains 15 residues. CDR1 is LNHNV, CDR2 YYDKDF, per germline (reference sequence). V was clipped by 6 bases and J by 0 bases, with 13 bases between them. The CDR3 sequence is CATRVGQTSTDTQYF. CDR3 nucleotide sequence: TGTGCCACCAGGGTTGGACAGACTAGCACAGATACGCAGTATTTT.